The rows below give T cell receptor beta chains drawn from one sample of a study of graft-versus-host responses after intestinal transplantation. These receptors lack a known antigen. The table came from immunoSEQ multiplex PCR; TCRdb's copy has only in-frame clones and leaves some out. The sample holds 100,000 or so clones; 92% are singletons and the top ten take approximately 0.18%. This material consisted of unstimulated CD4+ T cells sorted from spleen or lymph node cells, taken before intestinal transplant. The receptors here all came from a human donor who received an intestinal transplant. Both conserved end residues are part of each CDR3. The order of the fields is J gene, clone size, V gene, D gene, CDR3 DNA, CDR3 protein. The D gene is left open where the match is weak. Part of the rows lack a size; the others show once, few, many or a class for expanded clones.

TRBJ2-1 | NA | TRBV6-5 | TRBD2 | TGTGCCAGCAGTTACGCGGGAGGATCCTACAATGAGCAGTTCTTC | CASSYAGGSYNEQFF
TRBJ1-2 | NA | TRBV6-5 | NA | TGTGCCAGCAGTTACATCGGCTATGGCTACACCTTC | CASSYIGYGYTF
TRBJ2-7 | NA | TRBV5-1 | TRBD1 | TGCGCCAGCAGCTCGGGACAGGGGTCCGAGCAGTACTTC | CASSSGQGSEQYF
TRBJ2-1 | NA | TRBV5-6 | NA | TGTGCCAGCACCCGGTGGGGGCCCTACAATGAGCAGTTCTTC | CASTRWGPYNEQFF
TRBJ2-5 | NA | TRBV29-1 | TRBD2 | TGCAGCGCCGGACTAGCAGAGACCCAGTACTTC | CSAGLAETQYF
TRBJ2-7 | NA | TRBV19 | TRBD1 | TGTGCCAGTAGTATAGATAGCTCGGGACAGGGTCCCTACGAGCAGTACTTC | CASSIDSSGQGPYEQYF
TRBJ1-1 | once | TRBV2 | NA | TGTGCCAGCAGTGGGGGGGACACTGAAGCTTTCTTT | CASSGGDTEAFF
TRBJ1-2 | few | TRBV10-1 | NA | TGCGCCAGCAGTGAAGAGGTGAGTGGCTACACCTTC | CASSEEVSGYTF
TRBJ2-5 | NA | TRBV5-1 | TRBD2 | TGCGCCAGCAGCTTGATCAGCGGGGAAGAGACCCAGTACTTC | CASSLISGEETQYF
TRBJ2-2 | once | TRBV9 | NA | TGTGCCAGCAGCGTAGCGCCAGGGAACACCGGGGAGCTGTTTTTT | CASSVAPGNTGELFF
TRBJ2-1 | NA | TRBV12-5 | TRBD2 | TGTGCTAGTGGCCACGGGACTAGCGGGAGTAATGAGCAGTTCTTC | CASGHGTSGSNEQFF
TRBJ1-4 | NA | TRBV2 | NA | TGTGCCAGCAGTTTAACACTCGGGGAAAAACTGTTTTTT | CASSLTLGEKLFF
TRBJ2-4 | NA | TRBV6-5 | TRBD1 | TGTGCCAGCAGTTACTCGGGACAGACCAAAAACATTCAGTACTTC | CASSYSGQTKNIQYF
TRBJ1-2 | NA | TRBV7-9 | TRBD1 | TGTGCCAGCGGGTGGACAGGGTCGGATGGCTACACCTTC | CASGWTGSDGYTF
TRBJ1-2 | NA | TRBV9 | NA | TGTGCCAGCAGCGGGGGGCCGTTCTATGGCTACACCTTC | CASSGGPFYGYTF
TRBJ2-1 | once | TRBV27 | NA | TGTGCCACCCTCGCCGGGACAGGACCTAGCGGGATTTACAATGAGCAGTTCTTC | CATLAGTGPSGIYNEQFF
TRBJ1-5 | NA | TRBV7-8 | NA | TGTGCCAGCAGCTTAGGGGACACCCAGGATCAGCCCCAGCATTTT | CASSLGDTQDQPQHF
TRBJ1-4 | NA | TRBV19 | TRBD1 | TGTGCCAGTAGTATAGATGTGGGACAGACTAATGAAAAACTGTTTTTT | CASSIDVGQTNEKLFF
TRBJ2-1 | NA | TRBV27 | TRBD1 | TGTGCCAGCAGAGGCGCCGGGACAGCCTACAATGAGCAGTTCTTC | CASRGAGTAYNEQFF
TRBJ1-5 | once | TRBV19 | NA | TGTGCCAGTAGCAGAGGCGGGCAAATACAGCCCCAGCATTTT | CASSRGGQIQPQHF
TRBJ2-5 | NA | TRBV6-5 | NA | TGTGCCAGCATCCCTCCAGGCGCCCGCCAGACCCAGTACTTC | CASIPPGARQTQYF
TRBJ2-7 | NA | TRBV2 | NA | TGTGCCATAAAAAAGACAGTCCCTATCTACGAGCAGTACTTC | CAIKKTVPIYEQYF
TRBJ2-3 | NA | TRBV9 | NA | TGTGCCAGCGGGTTGTCGGGGGTTAGCACAGATACGCAGTATTTT | CASGLSGVSTDTQYF
TRBJ1-3 | few | TRBV28 | NA | TGTGCCAGCAGCTCGGGGGGATCATTCGGAAACACCATATATTTT | CASSSGGSFGNTIYF
TRBJ2-1 | once | TRBV2 | NA | TGTGCCAGCAGGGGCTTTAGCGGCTACAATGAGCAGTTCTTC | CASRGFSGYNEQFF
TRBJ1-2 | NA | TRBV11-3 | TRBD1 | TGTGCCAGCAGCAACAGGGGTGGCAACTATGGCTACACCTTC | CASSNRGGNYGYTF
TRBJ1-3 | NA | TRBV5-1 | TRBD1 | TGCGCCAGCAGCGCGGGACAGGGACTTGACACCATATATTTT | CASSAGQGLDTIYF
TRBJ2-7 | NA | TRBV7-2 | TRBD2 | TGTGCCAGCAGCTCACCGGCGGGGGGGTCCGAGCAGTACTTC | CASSSPAGGSEQYF
TRBJ2-7 | NA | TRBV19 | TRBD2 | TGTGCCAGTAGTATTGCCGCACCGGGACTAGCGGGAGGAATGTACGAGCAGTACTTC | CASSIAAPGLAGGMYEQYF
TRBJ2-3 | NA | TRBV6-6 | NA | TGTGCCAGCAGCCCAACTAGTGTCACAGATACGCAGTATTTT | CASSPTSVTDTQYF
TRBJ1-1 | once | TRBV7-8 | NA | TGTGCCTCCAGAGCAAGGGGCCGGGAAGCTTTCTTT | CASRARGREAFF
TRBJ2-7 | NA | TRBV7-2 | NA | TGTGCCAGCAGCTTAGGATTCCAGGCCGATTACGAGCAGTACTTC | CASSLGFQADYEQYF
TRBJ1-4 | once | TRBV30 | TRBD1 | TGTGCCTGGAGCCAACAGGGACAGGGTCCAAATGAAAAACTGTTTTTT | CAWSQQGQGPNEKLFF
TRBJ1-5 | NA | TRBV5-6 | TRBD1 | TGTGCCAGCAGCTTGGCAGGGGGCCTTCAGCCCCAGCATTTT | CASSLAGGLQPQHF
TRBJ2-2 | NA | TRBV7-3 | NA | TGTGCCAGCAGCCGGACACGGAACACCGGGGAGCTGTTTTTT | CASSRTRNTGELFF
TRBJ1-4 | NA | TRBV7-3 | TRBD1 | TGTGCCAGCAGCCAGGGGGCTAATGAAAAACTGTTTTTT | CASSQGANEKLFF
TRBJ2-7 | NA | TRBV6-6 | NA | TGTGCCAGCAGTTATTTCCGCAGGAGCCCGGGAGTCGAGCAGTACTTC | CASSYFRRSPGVEQYF
TRBJ1-2 | NA | TRBV29-1 | NA | TGCAGCGTTGAATACGGGGGAGGCTACACCTTC | CSVEYGGGYTF
TRBJ2-3 | once | TRBV28 | NA | TGTGCCAGCTCCACCCCGAGAAAGGGAGGCGATACGCAGTATTTT | CASSTPRKGGDTQYF
TRBJ2-3 | NA | TRBV4-3 | NA | TGCGCCAGCAGCCAAAGCCCCGGGACACTACTCACAGATACGCAGTATTTT | CASSQSPGTLLTDTQYF
TRBJ1-5 | NA | TRBV7-6 | NA | TGTGCCAGCACTGGGGGGGGTTCCACAAATAGCAATCAGCCCCAGCATTTT | CASTGGGSTNSNQPQHF
TRBJ2-1 | NA | TRBV9 | TRBD2 | TGTGCCAGCAGCGGACGCTGGGGGGGGGAGGGAATTCGCTACAATGAGCAGTTCTTC | CASSGRWGGEGIRYNEQFF
TRBJ1-4 | few | TRBV6-6 | NA | TGTGCCAGCAGTTACGCACAAACCGGGACAACTTTT | CASSYAQTGTTF
TRBJ1-2 | NA | TRBV21-1 | NA | TGTGCCAGCAGCAAGCGATGGGACAGGGAGGCTAACTATGGCTACACCTTC | CASSKRWDREANYGYTF